Listed below are T cell receptor beta chains from one sample, sequenced in a study of blood T cell repertoires in COVID-19. The assay was immunoSEQ multiplex PCR, and TCRdb's table has in-frame clones only and misses some. The repertoire holds fewer than 200,000 clones, with 82% as singletons. The sample was peripheral blood. The receptors shown here come from a woman aged 60 to 75 with COVID-19, enrolled during active disease. Both conserved end residues are part of each CDR3. A D gene is named only where the DNA matches it firmly. Clone size is not always given. Where it is, it says once, few, many or a class for expanded clones.

abundance | j_gene | d_gene | v_gene | CDR3nt | CDR3aa
- | TRBJ2-3 | - | TRBV6-2/TRBV6-3 | TGTGCCAGCAGTTACGCGGGGGCGCGGGTCGTAGATACGCAGTATTTT | CASSYAGARVVDTQYF
- | TRBJ2-1 | TRBD1 | TRBV5-5 | TGTGCCAGCAGCCGTAACAGGGGTTACAATGAGCAGTTCTTC | CASSRNRGYNEQFF
- | TRBJ2-7 | TRBD2 | TRBV9 | TGTGCCAGCAGCGTAGCTACGGGGGGGTACGAGCAGTACTTC | CASSVATGGYEQYF
- | TRBJ2-5 | - | TRBV11-2 | TGTGCCAGCAGCTTCGGCCACGGGGAGACCCAGTACTTC | CASSFGHGETQYF
once | TRBJ1-1 | - | TRBV30 | TGTGCCTGGGGGGGACTTATGAACACTGAAGCTTTCTTT | CAWGGLMNTEAFF
many | TRBJ1-4 | - | TRBV9 | TGTGCCAGCAGCGTAGGGGGCAGGCGTAATGAAAAACTGTTTTTT | CASSVGGRRNEKLFF
- | TRBJ1-5 | - | TRBV2 | TGTGCCAGCAGTAATGTTCCGGGGCCCCAGCATTTT | CASSNVPGPQHF
once | TRBJ2-5 | - | TRBV29-1 | TGCAGCGTTGAAGGGCCAGGGACCCAGTACTTC | CSVEGPGTQYF
- | TRBJ2-2 | - | TRBV9 | TGTGCCAGCAGCCTTACAGGGTCCGGGGAGCTGTTTTTT | CASSLTGSGELFF
- | TRBJ2-2 | TRBD2 | TRBV30 | TGTGCCTGGAGTTGGGGCGGGAGGGGCACCGGGGAGCTGTTTTTT | CAWSWGGRGTGELFF
- | TRBJ2-7 | TRBD2 | TRBV7-8 | TGTGCCAGCAGCTTAGGGATAGCGGGTTCCTACGAGCAGTACTTC | CASSLGIAGSYEQYF
- | TRBJ2-3 | - | TRBV30 | TGTGCCTGGAGTGAGTTAGGCCCAGGGATGGGAGATACGCAGTATTTT | CAWSELGPGMGDTQYF
- | TRBJ1-1 | - | TRBV18 | TGTGCCAGCTCACTCGAGGGGGGGGCGAACACTGAAGCTTTCTTT | CASSLEGGANTEAFF
- | TRBJ1-1 | - | TRBV4-3 | TGCGCCAGCAGCCAAGAGGGGGGTAACACTGAAGCTTTCTTT | CASSQEGGNTEAFF
- | TRBJ2-5 | TRBD1 | TRBV29-1 | TGCAGCGTTTGGGACAGGGAAGAGACCCAGTACTTC | CSVWDREETQYF
- | TRBJ1-5 | TRBD1 | TRBV5-1 | TGCGCCAGCAGCTTGGAGGGACAGGGATATCAGCCCCAGCATTTT | CASSLEGQGYQPQHF
- | TRBJ2-1 | TRBD1 | TRBV29-1 | TGCAGCGTTGACCCCAGACAGGGCTCCTACAATGAGCAGTTCTTC | CSVDPRQGSYNEQFF
few | TRBJ1-3 | TRBD1 | TRBV7-9 | TGTGCCAGCAGCTTAAGTCAGGGGGCGAGCTCTGGAAACACCATATATTTT | CASSLSQGASSGNTIYF
- | TRBJ2-1 | - | TRBV6-6 | TGTGCCAGCAGTTACTCGGCACTAGCTGGTGAGCAGTTCTTC | CASSYSALAGEQFF
- | TRBJ2-1 | - | TRBV6-5 | TGTGCCAGCAGGGGGAGGAACTTCTCCTACAATGAGCAGTTCTTC | CASRGRNFSYNEQFF
- | TRBJ2-7 | - | TRBV7-4 | TGTGCCGGCGGGGTATCCGAGCAGTACTTC | CAGGVSEQYF
once | TRBJ1-2 | - | TRBV3-1/TRBV3-2 | TGTGCCAGCAGCCAACTTGGGCTATATGGCTACACCTTC | CASSQLGLYGYTF
- | TRBJ2-5 | - | TRBV25-1 | TGTGCCAGCAGTGAATTCGGCGCAGGGGTGGAGACCCAGTACTTC | CASSEFGAGVETQYF
- | TRBJ1-2 | TRBD1 | TRBV28 | TGTGCCAGCAGTTCCCCGACAGGGGGGTATGGCTACACCTTC | CASSSPTGGYGYTF
- | TRBJ1-2 | TRBD1 | TRBV27 | TGTGCCAGCAGTTTCTGGACAGGGGGTGGGGGGAACTATGGCTACACCTTC | CASSFWTGGGGNYGYTF
- | TRBJ2-6 | TRBD1 | TRBV7-9 | TGTGCCAGCACTCGGGACAGGGGGCGGTCTGGGGCCAACGTCCTGACTTTC | CASTRDRGRSGANVLTF
- | TRBJ1-1 | - | TRBV28 | TGTGCCAGCAGTTTCTCCTCCAACACTGAAGCTTTCTTT | CASSFSSNTEAFF
few | TRBJ2-3 | TRBD1 | TRBV7-9 | TGTGCCAGCAGCTTAGGGGACAGGAGAACAGATACGCAGTATTTT | CASSLGDRRTDTQYF
- | TRBJ1-5 | - | TRBV28 | TGTGCCAGCAGTTTAAACATGCATTCAGGGAATCAGCCCCAGCATTTT | CASSLNMHSGNQPQHF
- | TRBJ2-5 | - | TRBV28 | TGTGCCAGCAGTCCCATCAGCGGGTATGAAGATAGGACCCAGTACTTC | CASSPISGYEDRTQYF
- | TRBJ2-7 | - | TRBV11-2 | TGTGCCAGCAGCTTAGATCGGAGTAGACTTAGCGAGCAGTACTTC | CASSLDRSRLSEQYF
- | TRBJ2-2 | - | TRBV18 | TGTGCAACCCGGGGAGTACCTTCAAACACCGGGGAGCTGTTTTTT | CATRGVPSNTGELFF
once | TRBJ2-1 | TRBD2 | TRBV19 | TGTGCCAGTAGTCCCCTACTAGGGACTAGCGGGAGCTCCTACAATGAGCAGTTCTTC | CASSPLLGTSGSSYNEQFF
- | TRBJ2-3 | TRBD2 | TRBV3-1/TRBV3-2 | TGTGCCAGCAGCCAGGCCGGACTAGCGGGCACAGATACGCAGTATTTT | CASSQAGLAGTDTQYF
- | TRBJ1-6 | TRBD1 | TRBV7-9 | TGTGCCAGCAGCAATTCCGGGACAGGGAATTCACCCCTCCACTTT | CASSNSGTGNSPLHF
- | TRBJ1-4 | TRBD1 | TRBV5-4 | TGTGCCAGCAGTCCGGACAGGGGTCGGGAAAAACTGTTTTTT | CASSPDRGREKLFF
- | TRBJ1-4 | - | TRBV28 | TGTGCCATCGGAGGCGGGGTGCGAGAAAAACTGTTTTTT | CAIGGGVREKLFF
- | TRBJ2-1 | - | TRBV7-9 | TGTGCCAGCAGCTTTTACCGTGGAGTGAATGAGCAGTTCTTC | CASSFYRGVNEQFF
- | TRBJ1-2 | TRBD1 | TRBV5-1 | TGCGCCAGCAGCTTCGGACAGGGGGACTATGGCTACACCTTC | CASSFGQGDYGYTF
- | TRBJ1-5 | - | TRBV5-1 | TGCGCCAGCAGCTTAACAGGTAGCAATCAGCCCCAGCATTTT | CASSLTGSNQPQHF
once | TRBJ2-2 | TRBD1 | TRBV24-1 | TGTGCCACCAGTGACCTTCAGACAGGGGTAACCGGGGAGCTGTTTTTT | CATSDLQTGVTGELFF
- | TRBJ2-3 | TRBD2 | TRBV10-3 | TGTGCCATCACCCCTAGCGGGGCCGGAGATACGCAGTATTTT | CAITPSGAGDTQYF
few | TRBJ1-5 | - | TRBV28 | TGTGCCAGCAGAGGTGGACAGTCTTATAGCAATCAGCCCCAGCATTTT | CASRGGQSYSNQPQHF
- | TRBJ1-2 | - | TRBV7-2 | TGTGCCAGCAGCTTAGCGATCCCTCGAGACTCGTACTATGGCTACACCTTC | CASSLAIPRDSYYGYTF
- | TRBJ2-3 | - | TRBV5-4 | TGTGCCAGCAGCTTGGACGTTAGTAGTATAGATACGCAGTATTTT | CASSLDVSSIDTQYF
- | TRBJ2-2 | TRBD2 | TRBV5-6 | TGTGCCAGCAGCTTGGCGGGGGGTACCGGGGAGCTGTTTTTT | CASSLAGGTGELFF
- | TRBJ2-4 | - | TRBV20-1 | TGCAGTGCTAGTCCGGGTTCGTGGGAGAACATTCAGTACTTC | CSASPGSWENIQYF
- | TRBJ1-4 | - | TRBV11-2 | TGTGCCAGCAGCTTAGGTCCGGGGAGGAAACTGTTTTTT | CASSLGPGRKLFF
- | TRBJ1-1 | - | TRBV24-1 | TGTGCCACCAGTGCCGCGGGGGGGAGTAGGACTGAAGCTTTCTTT | CATSAAGGSRTEAFF
once | TRBJ2-1 | - | TRBV24-1 | TGTGCCACCAGACGCGGCAATGGCAATGAGCAGTTCTTC | CATRRGNGNEQFF
once | TRBJ1-1 | TRBD1 | TRBV5-4 | TGTGCCAGCAGCTGGGACAGGGGGCTGACTGAAGCTTTCTTT | CASSWDRGLTEAFF
- | TRBJ2-5 | - | TRBV19 | TGTGCCAGTAGTATTAATATCCAAGAGACCCAGTACTTC | CASSINIQETQYF
- | TRBJ2-1 | TRBD2 | TRBV4-3 | TGCGCCAGCAGCCAAGAAAGCACCCGAGCGGGAGCCTACAATGAGCAGTTCTTC | CASSQESTRAGAYNEQFF